This TCR beta chain emerged from a study of cytomegalovirus exposure and HLA in healthy donors. To note about this clone: Its antigen is not known.

This table comes from immunoSEQ multiplex PCR, and its TCRdb copy is limited to in-frame clones, with some not included. The sample includes 38,000 or so clones, 85% to 95% of them seen just once. The donors were in the approximately 110-subject validation cohort; that cohort was separate from the roughly 700-subject first cohort. Points from the study as a whole: Most TCR sequences were rare, but some public TCRs occurred in many donors. The study designated 164 TCR beta chains cytomegalovirus-associated.

Sequencing was carried out using PBMCs. The receptor comes from a man between 18 and 35 years old in good health and CMV-seronegative.

The CDR3 loop reads CASSFSTLNTEAFF. For the CDR3, the DNA is TGTGCCAGCAGCTTTTCCACATTGAACACTGAAGCTTTCTTT. V and J are TRBV5-4 and TRBJ1-1; D call uncertain. The CDR3 is 14 amino acids. V was shortened by 2 bases and J by 0 bases, with 8 bases between the two germline ends. From germline, CDR1 is SGHNT and CDR2 YYREEE (reference sequence).